The 20 T cell receptor beta chains below were found in one sample sequenced in a study of cytomegalovirus exposure and HLA in healthy donors. It was with 60 Vbeta and 13 Jbeta primers that the PCR ran. Repertoires were generated with immunoSEQ multiplex PCR, while TCRdb's copy carries only in-frame clones and drops some. This sample has approximately 97,000 clones; around 60% occur once, and the top ten carry approximately 4.8%. What was sequenced was PBMCs. These receptors were collected from a human donor in good health.

The rearrangement links TRBV7-3 to TRBJ2-3; 11 bases agree with TRBD2. The CDR3 totals 16 residues. Germline CDR1 is SGHTA and CDR2 is FQGTGA. The J segment lost 5 bases and the V segment lost 1 base, leaving 5 bases of the junction unmatched. CDR3 loop: CASSLIGTSGLDTQYF. CDR3 in DNA: TGTGCCAGCAGCTTAATTGGGACTAGCGGCCTAGATACGCAGTATTTT.

V and J are TRBV5-4 and TRBJ2-5; tentative D call: TRBD2 (6 bases). The length of the CDR3 is 17 residues. CDR1 and CDR2 (germline): SGHNT, YYREEE (reference sequence). V gave up 5 bases and J gave up 2 bases, with 22 bases separating them. The CDR3 reads CASRPRTGLTTQETQYF. DNA for the CDR3: TGTGCCAGCAGACCGCGGACGGGACTCACGACACAAGAGACCCAGTACTTC.

The CDR3 sequence: CAISSDRGYEQYF. The CDR3 region has the DNA TGTGCCATCAGTTCTGACAGGGGGTACGAGCAGTACTTC. The V and J genes are TRBV10-3 and TRBJ2-7; TRBD1 matches at 9 bases. CDR1 is ENHRY and CDR2 is SYGVKD in the germline V gene. The CDR3 sequence is 13 residues long. Germline trimming cut 5 bases from V and 4 bases from J; bases unmatched to any gene: 3.

Here the CDR3 DNA reads TGTGCCAGCAGCTTGGTATCAGGGGGTGTAAATACGCAGTATTTT. Translation gives CASSLVSGGVNTQYF. The chain employs TRBV5-4 and TRBJ2-3; 7 bases line up with TRBD1. This CDR3 spans 15 amino acids. The J segment lost 7 bases and the V segment lost 0 bases, leaving 8 bases of the junction unmatched. Germline values: CDR1 SGHNT, CDR2 YYREEE (reference sequence).

DNA for the CDR3: TGTGCCAGCAGTACAGACTCTGGGGCCAACGTCCTGACTTTC. This sequence encodes CASSTDSGANVLTF. The chain links TRBV6-4 to TRBJ2-6, with D uncertain. Germline CDR1 and CDR2: MRHNA and SNTAGT. The length of the CDR3 is 14 residues. V dropped 5 bases and J dropped 0 bases, with 5 bases sitting between them.

The chain has TRBV11-1 and TRBJ2-1, with D perhaps TRBD2 (6 bases). Trimming removed 5 bases at V and 7 bases at J, with 18 bases between. This CDR3 has 15 residues. Germline CDR1 and CDR2: SGHAT and FQDESV (reference sequence). CDR3 residues: CASSPRRWGGNEQFF. DNA for the CDR3: TGTGCCAGCAGCCCGCGGCGTTGGGGAGGTAATGAGCAGTTCTTC.

The rearrangement uses TRBV4-2 and TRBJ1-1; TRBD1 might be the D (5 bases). V was clipped by 2 bases and J by 1 base, with 14 bases between them. CDR1 is LGHNA and CDR2 is YNFKEQ in the germline V gene. CDR3 length equals 16 residues. The CDR3 coding sequence is TGTGCCAGCAGCCAATTGCAGGGTGAAGGGAACACTGAAGCTTTCTTT. Its protein is CASSQLQGEGNTEAFF.

The chain is built from TRBV1 and TRBJ2-1; the DNA was not compared with TRBD1, the D call given in the table. TRBV1 is a recognized pseudogene. The CDR3 is made up of 16 amino acids. This CDR3 reads CTSSHPPGQIYNEQFF. The CDR3 region has the DNA TGCACCAGCAGCCATCCCCCGGGACAGATCTACAATGAGCAGTTCTTC.

This clone was detected only a few times. The chain recombines TRBV9 with TRBJ1-2; 9 positions agree with TRBD1. Germline values: CDR1 SGDLS, CDR2 YYNGEE. This CDR3 is 14 amino acids long. With V trimmed by 0 bases and J by 6 bases, 3 bases remained unmatched. CDR3 nucleotide sequence: TGTGCCAGCAGCGTAGACAGGGGGCTCAATGGCTACACCTTC. Translated, it gives CASSVDRGLNGYTF.

The rearrangement links TRBV6-5 to TRBJ1-5; a weak D match, TRBD1 (6 bases). Germline V gene data show CDR1 as MNHEY and CDR2 as SVGAGI. With 6 bases removed from V and 2 bases from J, the gap between germline ends came to 14 bases. The CDR3 length is 15 residues. The CDR3 DNA reads as TGTGCCAGCAGAACAACACAGGGAGGCAATCAGCCCCAGCATTTT. The encoded protein is CASRTTQGGNQPQHF.

CDR3 sequence: CASEPVANTGELFF. The CDR3 DNA is TGCGCCAGCGAACCAGTGGCGAACACCGGGGAGCTGTTTTTT. This chain connects TRBV5-1 to TRBJ1-3; D uncertain. TRBJ2-2 explains the end of the DNA better; the J call may be wrong. The V gene's germline CDR1 is SGHRS and CDR2 YFSETQ. The CDR3 has 14 amino acids.

This clone has just a few counts. The V and J genes are TRBV19 and TRBJ2-1; D ambiguous. CDR1 is LNHDA, CDR2 SQIVND, per germline (reference sequence). CDR3 length: 13 amino acids. V was pared by 2 bases and J by 8 bases, with 10 bases between. The CDR3 DNA follows: TGTGCCAGTAGTATATTGAGCTCCGATGAGCAGTTCTTC. Translating gives CASSILSSDEQFF. Using reference TRBV19 and TRBJ2-1 for the parts outside the CDR3, the full variable domain is DGGITQSPKYLFRKEGQNVTLSCEQNLNHDAMYWYRQDPGQGLRLIYYSQIVNDFQKGDIAEGYSVSREKKESFPLTVTSAQKNPTAFYLCASSILSSDEQFFGPGTRLTVL.

This clone was observed a handful of times. Within the sample, other DNA sequences also encode this same CDR3. The rearrangement joins TRBV25-1 to TRBJ2-5, with 11 nucleotides matching TRBD1. Germline V lookup: CDR1 MGHDK, CDR2 SYGVNS. The CDR3 is made up of 15 amino acids. The J segment lost 5 bases and the V segment lost 4 bases, leaving 6 bases of the junction unmatched. The CDR3 sequence: CASSGGQGVRETQYF. In DNA, the CDR3 is TGTGCCAGCAGTGGGGGACAGGGGGTGCGGGAGACCCAGTACTTC.

CDR3 amino acids: CASSEGGVNTEAFF. CDR3 sequence (DNA): TGTGCCAGCAGTGAGGGTGGCGTGAACACTGAAGCTTTCTTT. The chain is built from TRBV11-3 and TRBJ1-1; no definite D call. Deletions cut 6 bases from V and 0 bases from J, with 11 bases between. Germline V gene lookup returns CDR1 SGHNT and CDR2 YENEEA. This CDR3 spans 14 amino acids.

V gene TRBV19 combines with J gene TRBJ2-5; weak D call: TRBD1 (5 bases). The J call is uncertain, as TRBJ2-7 better fits the DNA end. In germline, CDR1 is LNHDA, CDR2 SQIVND (reference sequence). This CDR3 has 13 residues. CDR3 amino acids: CASSPTQGYEQYF. In nucleotides, the CDR3 is TGTGCCAGTAGCCCCACTCAGGGTTACGAGCAGTACTTC.

DNA of the CDR3: TGTGCCAGCAGTTCCCTGAGGACTGAAGCTTTCTTT. As protein: CASSSLRTEAFF. This chain links TRBV28 with TRBJ1-1; D not resolved. The CDR3 runs 12 residues. The V gene's germline CDR1 is MDHEN and CDR2 SYDVKM. The V end lost 4 bases, the J end lost 5 bases, and 8 bases lay between the germline ends.

V and J are TRBV7-9 and TRBJ2-1, with D possibly matching TRBD2 (5 bases). The CDR3 totals 15 residues. The V gene lost 2 bases and the J gene lost 0 bases, with 8 bases spanning the gap. Germline-derived CDR1 and CDR2 are SEHNR and FQNEAQ (reference sequence). The CDR3 sequence is CASSLRGDSYNEQFF. The CDR3 coding sequence is TGTGCCAGCAGCTTACGGGGAGACTCCTACAATGAGCAGTTCTTC.

The V and J genes are TRBV30 and TRBJ1-5; maybe TRBD1 (6 bases). Germline lookup yields CDR1 GTSNPN and CDR2 SVGIG (reference sequence). The CDR3 totals 14 residues. The V and J ends lost 5 bases and 7 bases respectively, with 18 bases between them. This CDR3 is CAWGGAGPSQPQHF. The DNA of the CDR3 is TGTGCCTGGGGGGGGGCAGGGCCGTCGCAGCCCCAGCATTTT.

This clone was seen just once. The chain employs TRBV2 and TRBJ2-7; 11 bases agree with TRBD2. The CDR3 loop spans 15 amino acids. CDR1 and CDR2 (germline): SNHLY, FYNNEI. V lost 6 bases, J lost 3 bases, and 7 bases stayed unmatched. The CDR3 nucleotides read TGTGCCAGCAGACCGGGACTAGCGGCCTTCTACGAGCAGTACTTC. Protein: CASRPGLAAFYEQYF.

The chain is built from TRBV28 and TRBJ1-2; D is unclear. V was shortened by 5 bases and J by 0 bases, with 13 bases between the two germline ends. The CDR3 length is 15 residues. CDR1 is MDHEN, CDR2 SYDVKM, per germline. CDR3 protein: CASSTLRRANYGYTF. The CDR3, as DNA: TGTGCCAGCAGTACACTACGACGGGCTAACTATGGCTACACCTTC.